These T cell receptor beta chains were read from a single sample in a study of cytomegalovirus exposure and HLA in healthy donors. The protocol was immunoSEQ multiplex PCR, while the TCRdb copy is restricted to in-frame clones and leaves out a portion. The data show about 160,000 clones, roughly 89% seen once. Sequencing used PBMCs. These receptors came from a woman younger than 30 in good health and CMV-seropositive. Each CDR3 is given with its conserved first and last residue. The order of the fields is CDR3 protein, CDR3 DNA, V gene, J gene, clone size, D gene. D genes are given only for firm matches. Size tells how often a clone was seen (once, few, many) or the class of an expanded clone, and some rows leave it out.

CASSPPGQDQPQHF	TGTGCCAGCTCACCTCCGGGACAAGATCAGCCCCAGCATTTT	TRBV18	TRBJ1-5	few	.
CASSLGRIGELFF	TGTGCCAGCAGCTTGGGGAGGATCGGGGAACTGTTTTTT	TRBV5-6	TRBJ1-4	.	.
CATSFPGTASYEQYF	TGTGCCACCAGCTTTCCCGGGACAGCCTCCTACGAGCAGTACTTC	TRBV15	TRBJ2-7	.	TRBD1
CASSGSSGSVSGELFF	TGTGCCAGCAGTGGTAGTAGCGGGAGTGTGTCCGGGGAGCTGTTTTTT	TRBV6-4	TRBJ2-2	.	TRBD2
CASSLGRKETQYF	TGTGCCAGCAGTTTGGGCAGAAAAGAGACCCAGTACTTC	TRBV6-6	TRBJ2-5	.	.
CASSLDRSDYGYTF	TGTGCCAGCAGCTTAGACAGGTCGGACTATGGCTACACCTTC	TRBV7-2	TRBJ1-2	.	.
CASSLSRGRAFF	TGTGCCAGCAGCTTATCCAGGGGGAGGGCTTTCTTT	TRBV7-9	TRBJ1-1	.	TRBD1
CASSPYSGASYEQYF	TGTGCCAGCTCACCCTACTCAGGGGCCTCCTACGAGCAGTACTTC	TRBV18	TRBJ2-7	.	.
CASSVEPGTYEQYF	TGTGCCAGCAGCGTAGAGCCAGGGACCTACGAGCAGTACTTC	TRBV9	TRBJ2-7	.	.
CAWSVKGRATNEKLFF	TGTGCCTGGAGTGTAAAAGGGAGGGCAACTAATGAAAAACTGTTTTTT	TRBV30	TRBJ1-4	.	.
CASSLMSGDTQYF	TGTGCCAGCAGCTTAATGTCGGGAGATACGCAGTATTTT	TRBV7-2	TRBJ2-3	once	.
CATSRVPGGEPQHF	TGTGCCACCAGCAGAGTTCCAGGGGGCGAGCCCCAGCATTTT	TRBV15	TRBJ1-5	few	TRBD1
CASSPPTGVGDQPQHF	TGTGCCAGTAGTCCTCCTACAGGGGTGGGAGATCAGCCCCAGCATTTT	TRBV19	TRBJ1-5	.	TRBD1
CASSPYREHYEQYF	TGTGCCAGCTCACCATACAGGGAACACTACGAGCAGTACTTC	TRBV18	TRBJ2-7	.	.
CASSLPSGSVHNEQFF	TGTGCCAGCAGTTTACCTAGCGGGAGTGTCCACAATGAGCAGTTCTTC	TRBV28	TRBJ2-1	once	TRBD2
CASSIQGLSNQPQHF	TGCGCCAGCAGCATACAGGGTCTAAGCAATCAGCCCCAGCATTTT	TRBV5-1	TRBJ1-5	.	.
CASSWGQHYNEQFF	TGTGCCAGCAGCTGGGGACAGCACTACAATGAGCAGTTCTTC	TRBV5-6	TRBJ2-1	.	TRBD1
CASSPMTGSYNEQFF	TGTGCCAGCAGCCCGATGACAGGGTCCTACAATGAGCAGTTCTTC	TRBV11-2	TRBJ2-1	.	TRBD1
CAWRWHGTGPSYSYGYTF	TGTGCCTGGAGGTGGCACGGGACAGGGCCTTCTTATAGCTATGGCTACACCTTC	TRBV30	TRBJ1-2	.	TRBD1
CASSFRDTRSYTF	TGCGCCAGCAGCTTCCGGGACACGAGGAGCTACACCTTC	TRBV4-1	TRBJ1-2	.	.
CAWEATLGYGYTF	TGTGCCTGGGAAGCGACCCTAGGCTATGGCTACACCTTC	TRBV30	TRBJ1-2	.	.
CASSELVLAGDDIEAFF	TGTGCCAGCAGTGAACTAGTCTTGGCAGGGGACGATATTGAAGCTTTCTTT	TRBV2	TRBJ1-1	.	.
CAWTLTGGPGNEQFF	TGTGCCTGGACCCTCACAGGGGGTCCTGGCAATGAGCAGTTCTTC	TRBV30	TRBJ2-1	.	TRBD1
CASSQGFSGDIQYF	TGCGCCAGCAGCCAAGGATTCTCGGGGGACATTCAGTACTTC	TRBV4-3	TRBJ2-4	.	.
CASSYYDRVNEQYF	TGTGCCAGCAGCTACTACGACAGGGTCAACGAGCAGTACTTC	TRBV27	TRBJ2-7	.	TRBD1
CASSPGLAGLNEQFF	TGTGCCAGCTCACCGGGACTAGCGGGACTCAATGAGCAGTTCTTC	TRBV18	TRBJ2-1	once	TRBD2
CAWTPRAEKLFF	TGTGCCTGGACACCCCGCGCTGAAAAACTGTTTTTT	TRBV30	TRBJ1-4	.	.
CASSFLGTGNNEQYF	TGTGCCAGTAGTTTCCTGGGGACAGGGAACAACGAGCAGTACTTC	TRBV19	TRBJ2-7	.	TRBD1
CASSLGPGQGFEKLFF	TGTGCCAGCAGCCTGGGACCGGGACAGGGCTTTGAAAAACTGTTTTTT	TRBV5-4	TRBJ1-4	once	TRBD1
CASRGTSGRASGELFF	TGTGCCAGCAGGGGGACTAGCGGGAGGGCCTCCGGGGAGCTGTTTTTT	TRBV2	TRBJ2-2	.	TRBD2
CASRRDLVREQYF	TGTGCCAGCAGACGGGACTTAGTACGGGAGCAGTACTTC	TRBV7-2	TRBJ2-7	.	.
CAITGTSGSDNEQFF	TGTGCCATCACCGGGACTAGCGGGAGCGACAATGAGCAGTTCTTC	TRBV10-3	TRBJ2-1	.	TRBD2
CASSDSSGSWVNEQFF	TGTGCCAGCAGTGACTCGAGCGGGAGTTGGGTGAATGAGCAGTTCTTC	TRBV6-4	TRBJ2-1	.	TRBD2
CASSVPSSGSYTDTQYF	TGTGCCAGCAGTGTTCCGTCTAGCGGGAGTTACACAGATACGCAGTATTTT	TRBV28	TRBJ2-3	once	TRBD2
CASSFTQSEPQHF	TGTGCCAGCAGCTTTACCCAGTCCGAGCCCCAGCATTTT	TRBV11-2	TRBJ1-5	.	.
CAIDNSWGAGELFF	TGTGCCATCGATAACTCCTGGGGGGCCGGGGAGCTGTTTTTT	TRBV10-3	TRBJ2-2	once	.
CASSLQGNTEAFF	TGTGCCAGCAGCTTACAGGGGAACACTGAAGCTTTCTTT	TRBV7-2	TRBJ1-1	once	.
CASSLAQGRNTGELFF	TGCGCCAGCAGCTTGGCGCAAGGGAGGAACACCGGGGAGCTGTTTTTT	TRBV5-1	TRBJ2-2	.	.